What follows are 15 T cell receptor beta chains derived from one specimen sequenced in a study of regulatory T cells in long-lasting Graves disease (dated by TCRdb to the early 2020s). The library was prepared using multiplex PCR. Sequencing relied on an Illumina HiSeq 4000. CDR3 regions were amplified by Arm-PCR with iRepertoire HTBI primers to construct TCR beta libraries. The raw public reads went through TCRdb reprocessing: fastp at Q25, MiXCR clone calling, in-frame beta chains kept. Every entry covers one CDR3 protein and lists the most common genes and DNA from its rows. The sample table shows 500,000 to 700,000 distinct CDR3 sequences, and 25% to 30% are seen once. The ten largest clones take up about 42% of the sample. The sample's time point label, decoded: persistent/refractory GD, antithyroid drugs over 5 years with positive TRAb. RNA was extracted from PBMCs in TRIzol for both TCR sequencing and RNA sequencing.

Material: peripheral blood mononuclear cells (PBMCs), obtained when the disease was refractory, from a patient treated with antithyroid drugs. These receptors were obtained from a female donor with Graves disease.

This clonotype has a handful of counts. The CDR3: CASSPRTSGRVVETQYF. The DNA of the CDR3 is TGTGCCAGCAGTCCCCGGACTAGCGGGAGGGTCGTCGAGACCCAGTACTTC. The rearrangement uses TRBV27 and TRBJ2-5, with 15 bases matching TRBD2. Looked up from germline, CDR1 is MNHEY and CDR2 is SMNVEV (reference sequence). Germline trimming cut 5 bases from V and 5 bases from J; bases unmatched to any gene: 9. The CDR3 is made up of 17 amino acids.

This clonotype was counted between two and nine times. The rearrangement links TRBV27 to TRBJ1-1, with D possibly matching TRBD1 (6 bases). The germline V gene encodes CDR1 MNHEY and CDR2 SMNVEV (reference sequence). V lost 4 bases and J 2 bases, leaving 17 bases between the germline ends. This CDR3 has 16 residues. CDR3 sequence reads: CASSSGPGAANTEAFF. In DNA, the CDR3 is TGTGCCAGCAGTTCGGGGCCAGGGGCGGCTAACACTGAAGCTTTCTTT.

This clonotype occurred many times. DNA for the CDR3: TGCAGTGCTAAATTCCCGCCCGGATTCCACTTT. Its translation is CSAKFPPGFHF. The V and J genes are TRBV20-1 and TRBJ1-6, with D unclear. V was shortened by 4 bases and J by 17 bases, with 15 bases between the two germline ends. CDR1 and CDR2 (germline): DFQATT, SNEGSKA (reference sequence). This CDR3 region has 11 residues.

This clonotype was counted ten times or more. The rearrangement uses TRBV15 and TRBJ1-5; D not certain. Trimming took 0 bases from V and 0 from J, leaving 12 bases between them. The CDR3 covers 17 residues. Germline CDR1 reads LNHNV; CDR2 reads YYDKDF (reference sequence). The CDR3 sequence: CATSREFGPNSNQPQHF. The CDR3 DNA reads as TGTGCCACCAGCAGAGAATTTGGGCCTAATAGCAATCAGCCCCAGCATTTT.

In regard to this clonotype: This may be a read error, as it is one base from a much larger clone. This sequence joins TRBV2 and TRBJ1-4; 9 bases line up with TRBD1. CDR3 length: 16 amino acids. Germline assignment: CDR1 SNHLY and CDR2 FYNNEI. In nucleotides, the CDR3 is TGTGCCAGCAGTGAATGGAAGGCGACAGGGGGTGAAAAACTGCTTTTT. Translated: CASSEWKATGGEKLLF.

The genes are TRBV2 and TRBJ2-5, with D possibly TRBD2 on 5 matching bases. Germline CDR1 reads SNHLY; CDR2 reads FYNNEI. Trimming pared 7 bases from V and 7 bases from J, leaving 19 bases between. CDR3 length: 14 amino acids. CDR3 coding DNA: TGTGCCAGCACTCTAAGCCCAGCCGGAGGGACCCAGTACTTC. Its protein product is CASTLSPAGGTQYF.

In DNA, the CDR3 is TGTGCCAGCAGTTACACGTGGCGGGTTGGCCAGGACACCAATGAGCAGTTCTTC. This translates into CASSYTWRVGQDTNEQFF. This sequence joins TRBV6-5 and TRBJ2-1; D may match TRBD1 or TRBD2 (5 bases each). Germline V gene data show CDR1 as MNHEY and CDR2 as SVGAGI. The CDR3 loop spans 18 amino acids. V shed 2 bases and J shed 6 bases, with 23 bases lying between them.

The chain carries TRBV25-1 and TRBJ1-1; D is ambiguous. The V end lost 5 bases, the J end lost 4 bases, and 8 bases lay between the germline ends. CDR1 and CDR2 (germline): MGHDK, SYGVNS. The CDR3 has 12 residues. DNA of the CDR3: TGTGCCAGCAGTTTAGGAATCACTGAAGCTTTCTTT. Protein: CASSLGITEAFF.

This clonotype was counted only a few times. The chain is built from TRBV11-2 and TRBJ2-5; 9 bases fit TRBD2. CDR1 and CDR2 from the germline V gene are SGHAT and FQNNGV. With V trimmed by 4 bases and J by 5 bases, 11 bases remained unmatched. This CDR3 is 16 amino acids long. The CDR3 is CASSSLAGEPGETQYF. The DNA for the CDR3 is TGTGCCAGCAGCTCATTAGCGGGGGAACCTGGGGAGACCCAGTACTTC.

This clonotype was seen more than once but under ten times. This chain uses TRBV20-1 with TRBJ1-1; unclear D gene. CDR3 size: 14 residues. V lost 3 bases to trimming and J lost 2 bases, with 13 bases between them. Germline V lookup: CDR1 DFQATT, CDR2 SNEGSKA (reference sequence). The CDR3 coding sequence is TGCAGTGCTAGCCAACTCTGGGGAAACACTGAAGCTTTCTTT. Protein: CSASQLWGNTEAFF.

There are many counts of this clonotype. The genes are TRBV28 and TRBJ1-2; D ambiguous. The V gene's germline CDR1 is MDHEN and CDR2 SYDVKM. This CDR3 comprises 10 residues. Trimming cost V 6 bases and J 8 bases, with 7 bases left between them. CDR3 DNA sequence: TGTGCCAGCAGGCAGGCGGGCTACACCTTC. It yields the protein CASRQAGYTF.

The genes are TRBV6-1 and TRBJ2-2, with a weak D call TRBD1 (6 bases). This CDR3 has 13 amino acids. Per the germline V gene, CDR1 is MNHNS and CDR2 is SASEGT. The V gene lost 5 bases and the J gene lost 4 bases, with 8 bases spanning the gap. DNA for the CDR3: TGTGCCAGCAGTCACAGGGTCACCGGGGAGCTGTTTTTT. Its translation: CASSHRVTGELFF.

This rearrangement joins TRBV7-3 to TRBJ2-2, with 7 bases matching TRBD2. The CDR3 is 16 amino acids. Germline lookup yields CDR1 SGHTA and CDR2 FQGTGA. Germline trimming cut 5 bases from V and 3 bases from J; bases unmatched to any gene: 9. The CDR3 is CASSPRTRSDTGELFF. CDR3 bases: TGTGCCAGCAGCCCAAGGACTAGGTCGGACACCGGGGAGCTGTTTTTT. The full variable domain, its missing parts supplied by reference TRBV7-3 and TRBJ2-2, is GAGVSQTPSNKVTEKGKYVELRCDPISGHTALYWYRQSLGQGPEFLIYFQGTGAADDSGLPNDRFFAVRPEGSVSTLKIQRTERGDSAVYLCASSPRTRSDTGELFFGEGSRLTVL.

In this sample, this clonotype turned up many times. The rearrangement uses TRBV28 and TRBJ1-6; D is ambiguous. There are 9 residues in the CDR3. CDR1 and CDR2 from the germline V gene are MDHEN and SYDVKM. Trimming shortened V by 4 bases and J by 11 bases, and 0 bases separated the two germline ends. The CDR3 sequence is CASSSPLHF. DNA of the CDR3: TGTGCCAGCAGTTCACCCCTCCACTTT.

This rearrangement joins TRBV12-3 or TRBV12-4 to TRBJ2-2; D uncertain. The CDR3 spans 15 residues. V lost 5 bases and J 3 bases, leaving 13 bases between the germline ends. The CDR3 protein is CASSPLLIDTGELFF. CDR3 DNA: TGTGCCAGCAGTCCCCTCCTGATTGACACCGGGGAGCTGTTTTTT.